The 19 T cell receptor beta chains below were found in one sample sequenced in a study of beta chain features in type 1 diabetes listed by TCRdb under 2018. The library was made by the immunoSEQ multiplex PCR assay. The entire amount of isolated RNA was reverse transcribed using the High Capacity cDNA Reverse Transcription Kit, so the sequenced TCRB transcripts were expressed ones. TCRdb re-hosts the immuneACCESS table, in-frame sequences only. Its copies lack some clones; in the studies checked, an unresolved V gene accounts for under half of them, and the cause for the rest is not known. This sample is represented by around 250,000 clones; approximately 14% of them were singletons. About 0.019% of the sample rests with the top ten. Broader findings and caveats from the paper: Type 1 diabetes patients showed a moderate but significant shortening of TCRB CDR3 length in all four CD4+ subsets.

What these receptors recognize is not known. Source material: naive CD4+ T cells from blood. The label giving this sample's cell subset or site can be read as: true naive CD4+ T cells. These receptors were collected from a man aged 30 to 45 with type 1 diabetes.

This clone was seen a handful of times. This chain connects TRBV6-5 to TRBJ2-7, with TRBD1 matching over 7 bases. The CDR3 runs 13 residues. Trimming removed 5 bases from V and 3 bases from J; junction bases left unmatched: 4. Germline V gives CDR1 MNHEY, CDR2 SVGAGI. This CDR3 is CASSPRDSYEQYF. CDR3 sequence (DNA): TGTGCCAGCAGTCCTCGGGACAGCTACGAGCAGTACTTC.

The rearrangement uses TRBV5-1 and TRBJ2-3; a weak D match, TRBD1 (6 bases). The V end lost 0 bases, the J end lost 5 bases, and 13 bases lay between the germline ends. This CDR3 contains 15 residues. Germline lookup yields CDR1 SGHRS and CDR2 YFSETQ. CDR3 in DNA: TGCGCCAGCAGCTTGGATCAGGGGCGTGGAGATACGCAGTATTTT. As protein: CASSLDQGRGDTQYF.

The chain employs TRBV5-6 and TRBJ2-2; weak D call: TRBD1 (6 bases). The germline CDR1 and CDR2 sequences are SGHDT and YYEEEE. The CDR3 loop spans 14 amino acids. Trimming left V 5 bases short and J 4 bases short, with 12 bases between. The CDR3 nucleotides are TGTGCCAGCAGACAGGGACGGTTCACCGGGGAGCTGTTTTTT. It yields the protein CASRQGRFTGELFF.

V gene TRBV7-9 combines with J gene TRBJ1-2; 9 bases align to TRBD1. CDR1 and CDR2 (germline): SEHNR, FQNEAQ (reference sequence). V shed 4 bases, J shed 2 bases, and the junction held 5 bases outside the gene matches. The CDR3 has 15 amino acids. The CDR3 reads CASSSSGTGNYGYTF. The CDR3 DNA sequence: TGTGCCAGCAGCTCTTCCGGGACAGGGAACTATGGCTACACCTTC.

The CDR3 protein is CASSQEGTSNYGYTF. DNA for the CDR3: TGCGCCAGCAGCCAAGAGGGCACTAGTAACTATGGCTACACCTTC. The chain links TRBV4-1 to TRBJ1-2; no firm D call. This CDR3 contains 15 residues. The V and J ends lost 0 bases and 1 base respectively, with 9 bases between them. Germline values: CDR1 MGHRA, CDR2 YSYEKL.

This clone has only a few counts. This chain links TRBV6-1 with TRBJ2-6; TRBD1 matches 7 bases. J was trimmed by 3 bases and V by 4 bases; bases with no gene match: 6. The CDR3 has 16 amino acids. The germline V gene has CDR1 MNHNS and CDR2 SASEGT. The CDR3 DNA reads as TGTGCCAGCAGTGTACAGGGGATTAATGGGGCCAACGTCCTGACTTTC. This translates into CASSVQGINGANVLTF.

In its sample, this clone was seen a few times. Mismatch with germline at one junction end may stem from a read error. The V gene is TRBV10-3, the J gene TRBJ2-1; 7 bases line up with TRBD2. This CDR3 spans 14 amino acids. The germline V gene encodes CDR1 ENHRY and CDR2 SYGVKD. CDR3 bases: TGTGCCATCGGTGAGGAAAGCGGGGTATCTGAGCAGTTCTTC. Its translation: CAIGEESGVSEQFF.

The chain links TRBV2 to TRBJ2-1; D call uncertain. This CDR3 comprises 12 residues. The germline V gene encodes CDR1 SNHLY and CDR2 FYNNEI. V lost 5 bases and J lost 10, with 12 bases in between. CDR3: CASSIGVGEQFF. Written as DNA, the CDR3 is TGTGCCAGCAGTATTGGAGTTGGGGAGCAGTTCTTC.

This clone was detected only a few times. The DNA for the CDR3 is TGCGCCAGCAGCTTGTTGACAGCCCAAGAGACCCAGTACTTC. Encoded protein: CASSLLTAQETQYF. J is TRBJ2-5 and V is TRBV5-1; possible D gene TRBD1, 5 bases. Trimming removed 1 base at V and 1 base at J, with 8 bases between. CDR3 length: 14 residues. Germline V gene sequence: CDR1 SGHRS, CDR2 YFSETQ.

This chain links TRBV6-1 with TRBJ2-5; D is possibly TRBD1 (5 bases). The germline V gene has CDR1 MNHNS and CDR2 SASEGT. CDR3 length: 14 residues. Trimming removed 7 bases from V and 4 bases from J, with 16 bases in between. The DNA of the CDR3 is TGTGCCAGCACCTCCTTAGGGGATGGAGAGACCCAGTACTTC. Residues: CASTSLGDGETQYF.

V is TRBV5-1 and J is TRBJ1-1; D may be TRBD1 (6 bases). Trimming removed 7 bases from V and 4 bases from J, with 17 bases in between. The V gene's germline CDR1 is SGHRS and CDR2 YFSETQ. The CDR3 has 14 amino acids. This chain's CDR3 is CASAEGGEVTEAFF. DNA for the CDR3: TGCGCCAGCGCCGAAGGGGGGGAGGTCACTGAAGCTTTCTTT.

The V gene is TRBV19, the J gene TRBJ2-3; 7 positions agree with TRBD2. V gave up 7 bases and J gave up 4 bases; unmatched junction bases: 8. CDR3 length: 14 residues. Germline assignment: CDR1 LNHDA and CDR2 SQIVND (reference sequence). CDR3 sequence reads: CASTNPGLSDTQYF. CDR3 sequence (DNA): TGTGCCAGTACCAACCCGGGACTATCAGATACGCAGTATTTT.

A few counts support this clone. The chain combines TRBV5-1 with TRBJ2-1; TRBD2 matches 11 bases. Germline CDR1 and CDR2: SGHRS and YFSETQ. The length of the CDR3 is 16 residues. Trimming at V came to 4 bases and at J to 3 bases, leaving 6 bases not matched to a gene. This chain's CDR3 is CASSRGGLAVYNEQFF. The CDR3 DNA reads as TGCGCCAGCAGCAGGGGGGGACTAGCGGTCTACAATGAGCAGTTCTTC. Together with reference TRBV5-1 and TRBJ2-1, the CDR3 gives the full variable domain: KAGVTQTPRYLIKTRGQQVTLSCSPISGHRSVSWYQQTPGQGLQFLFEYFSETQRNKGNFPGRFSGRQFSNSRSEMNVSTLELGDSALYLCASSRGGLAVYNEQFFGPGTRLTVL.

This clone has only a few counts. V gene TRBV4-2 combines with J gene TRBJ2-6, with D maybe TRBD2 (6 bases). V lost 0 bases and J lost 0, with 12 bases in between. This CDR3 spans 18 amino acids. Germline V lookup: CDR1 LGHNA, CDR2 YNFKEQ. In DNA, the CDR3 is TGTGCCAGCAGCCAAGACCCCAGGAGGGACTCTGGGGCCAACGTCCTGACTTTC. Encoded protein: CASSQDPRRDSGANVLTF.

This clone was seen a handful of times. The chain couples TRBV6-5 to TRBJ1-1; D perhaps matches TRBD1 (5 bases). V shed 8 bases and J shed 0 bases, with 13 bases lying between them. CDR3 length equals 14 residues. The V gene's germline CDR1 is MNHEY and CDR2 SVGAGI. CDR3 DNA: TGTGCCAGCGGTCGACAGAGCATGAACACTGAAGCTTTCTTT. It translates to CASGRQSMNTEAFF.

The gene calls are TRBV18 and TRBJ2-1; 11 bases are shared with TRBD1. The CDR3 covers 16 residues. Unmatched junction bases numbered 4, after V lost 0 bases and J lost 6 bases. Per the germline V gene, CDR1 is KGHSH and CDR2 is LQKENI. The CDR3, as DNA: TGTGCCAGCTCACCACCTGGACAGGGGGCGGGCAATGAGCAGTTCTTC. It encodes CASSPPGQGAGNEQFF.

The chain links TRBV6-5 to TRBJ1-1; D call uncertain. V lost 7 bases, J lost 8 bases, and 11 bases lay in between. Germline assignment: CDR1 MNHEY and CDR2 SVGAGI. The CDR3 extends over 11 amino acids. CDR3 protein: CASIHVREAFF. As DNA, the CDR3 is TGTGCCAGCATCCACGTCAGGGAAGCTTTCTTT.

V gene TRBV2 combines with J gene TRBJ1-2; 8 bases are a match to TRBD1. The germline V gene has CDR1 SNHLY and CDR2 FYNNEI. The CDR3 runs to 14 residues. Trimming at V came to 7 bases and at J to 2 bases, leaving 6 bases not matched to a gene. CDR3 in amino acids: CASTGRTGNYGYTF. Here the CDR3 DNA reads TGTGCCAGCACGGGAAGGACAGGGAACTATGGCTACACCTTC.

This sequence joins TRBV30 and TRBJ2-7; 9 positions match TRBD1. The J segment lost 3 bases and the V segment lost 4 bases, leaving 7 bases of the junction unmatched. The CDR3 consists of 14 residues. Per germline, CDR1 GTSNPN and CDR2 SVGIG (reference sequence). In nucleotides, the CDR3 is TGTGCCTGGAAGGTCGGGACAGGGATCTACGAGCAGTACTTC. Translating gives CAWKVGTGIYEQYF. Full variable domain (rest looked up from reference TRBV30 and TRBJ2-7): SQTIHQWPATLVQPVGSPLSLECTVEGTSNPNLYWYRQAAGRGLQLLFYSVGIGQISSEVPQNLSASRPQDRQFILSSKKLLLSDSGFYLCAWKVGTGIYEQYFGPGTRLTVT.